The 9 T cell receptor beta chains below were found in one sample sequenced in a study of T-cell memory formation after mild COVID-19. TCRdb reprocessed the 5' RACE reads with MiXCR, giving one entry per CDR3 protein. The sample includes approximately 350,000 distinct CDR3 sequences, 10% to 15% seen only once; the top ten take about 20%. Sequenced sample: PBMCs or a T cell subset sorted from them (not recorded which). These receptors were taken from a man between 18 and 29 years old who had mild COVID-19 (a few samples of this study predate the infection). Cell type and time point are not known.

This chain connects TRBV20-1 to TRBJ1-2, with 12 bases that match TRBD1. Germline V gene data show CDR1 as DFQATT and CDR2 as SNEGSKA (reference sequence). J was trimmed by 8 bases and V by 4 bases; bases with no gene match: 8. The CDR3 is 14 amino acids. CDR3 sequence reads: CSAMPGTGGVGYTF. In DNA, the CDR3 is TGCAGTGCTATGCCTGGGACAGGGGGCGTCGGCTACACCTTC.

Ten or more counts support this clonotype. This chain links TRBV5-1 with TRBJ1-2, with 10 bases matching TRBD1. The V segment lost 4 bases and the J segment 5 bases; nucleotides outside the gene matches: 2. The CDR3 loop spans 13 amino acids. Germline loops: CDR1 SGHRS, CDR2 YFSETQ. The CDR3 DNA follows: TGCGCCAGCAGCGAGGGACAGGGGTATGGCTACACCTTC. Translation gives CASSEGQGYGYTF.

The rearrangement links TRBV10-2 to TRBJ2-7; perhaps TRBD1 as D (5 bases). CDR1 WSHSY and CDR2 SAAADI come from the germline V gene. This CDR3 contains 15 residues. Trimming left V 4 bases short and J 6 bases short, with 19 bases between. The CDR3 region is CASSGRAPSAGEQYV. The DNA for the CDR3 is TGCGCCAGCAGTGGCAGGGCCCCTTCGGCTGGCGAGCAGTACGTC.

This clonotype was seen ten or more times. The rearrangement joins TRBV28 to TRBJ1-2, with TRBD1 matching over 8 bases. Unmatched junction bases numbered 0, after V lost 3 bases and J lost 3 bases. The CDR3 has 13 amino acids. Germline V gives CDR1 MDHEN, CDR2 SYDVKM. This CDR3 is CASSLTGDYGYTF. The CDR3 DNA reads TGTGCCAGCAGTTTGACAGGGGACTATGGCTACACCTTC.

The chain recombines TRBV4-2 with TRBJ2-1, with 8 nucleotides matching TRBD2. V lost 1 base, J lost 3 bases, and 8 bases stayed unmatched. Germline loops: CDR1 LGHNA, CDR2 YNFKEQ. The CDR3 runs to 17 residues. This chain's CDR3 is CASSQGPEAGDYNEQFF. For the CDR3, the DNA is TGTGCCAGCAGCCAAGGGCCCGAAGCGGGGGACTACAATGAGCAGTTCTTC.

This chain links TRBV12-3 or TRBV12-4 with TRBJ1-2; D possibly corresponds to TRBD1 (5 bases). Trimming took off 4 bases at V and 3 bases at J, with 15 bases between the two ends. This CDR3 is 15 amino acids long. The CDR3 coding sequence is TGTGCCAGCAGTTACCTCGGGACGTATGACTATGGCTACACCTTC. Translation gives CASSYLGTYDYGYTF.

Only a few counts were recorded for this clonotype. The chain has TRBV6-5 and TRBJ1-2, with D possibly being TRBD1 (6 bases). The CDR3 spans 12 residues. The germline V and J ends were trimmed by 7 bases and 4 bases, with 10 bases remaining between them. CDR1 is MNHEY and CDR2 is SVGAGI in the germline V gene. The CDR3: CASKGQTYGYTF. For the CDR3, the DNA is TGTGCCAGCAAGGGACAAACCTATGGCTACACCTTC.

This clonotype was seen a handful of times. The V gene is TRBV5-1, the J gene TRBJ1-6, with a weak D call TRBD1 (5 bases). V was cut by 4 bases and J by 8 bases, with 19 bases left in between. The CDR3 length is 16 residues. Per the germline V gene, CDR1 is SGHRS and CDR2 is YFSETQ. DNA for the CDR3: TGCGCCAGCAGCCGGACCCCGACAGTAGGGGATTCACCCCTCCACTTT. Translating gives CASSRTPTVGDSPLHF.

In this sample, this clonotype turned up a few times. The gene calls are TRBV7-2 and TRBJ1-4; unclear D gene. The CDR3 is 14 amino acids. Germline V gene lookup returns CDR1 SGHTA and CDR2 FQGNSA. V gave up 5 bases and J gave up 5 bases, with 12 bases separating them. The CDR3 sequence is CASSLSGWNEKLFF. The CDR3 DNA reads as TGTGCCAGCAGCCTCAGTGGCTGGAATGAAAAACTGTTTTTT.